This T cell receptor beta chain was sequenced for a study of blood T cell repertoires in COVID-19. In the study overall: PBMCs, B-cell-depleted T cells, or T cells were the source of the cDNA or gDNA that made up the material.

Profiled with immunoSEQ multiplex PCR; TCRdb holds only in-frame clones, not every one. The sample consists of roughly 360,000 clones, less than 90% of them appearing once. In Cohort 3, a recovered donor had either two negative PCRs, clearance, or symptom resolution. Per germline, CDR1 LNHDA and CDR2 SQIVND (reference sequence). With 4 bases removed from V and 7 bases from J, the gap between germline ends came to 16 bases. This CDR3 contains 14 residues. The V and J genes are TRBV19 and TRBJ2-5, with a weak D call TRBD1 (6 bases). This sequence originates from a woman between 45 and 65 years old who had recovered from COVID-19. Input material: PBMCs or T cells enriched from blood (not recorded which). The CDR3 is CASSNQGIVGTQYF. In nucleotides, the CDR3 is TGTGCCAGTAGTAACCAGGGGATAGTGGGGACCCAGTACTTC.